The T cell receptor beta chain under discussion was sequenced for a study of blood T cell repertoires in COVID-19. Authors' processing steps: Amplification of reference gene primers provided the estimated nucleated cell counts. Here immunoSEQ multiplex PCR was the method, and the copy in TCRdb shows in-frame clones only, minus some. The V and J calls and clone size are taken from that table; D and trimming were inferred from the DNA. The data hold approximately 300,000 clones, with under 90% observed a single time. Per the germline V gene, CDR1 is SNHLY and CDR2 is FYNNEI. The CDR3 length is 12 residues. The table lists this clone with a count of one.

The sequencing sample was made of PBMCs or T cells enriched from blood (not recorded which). This clonotype was sampled from a woman between 18 and 29 years old who had recovered from COVID-19. This chain uses TRBV2 with TRBJ1-3; possibly TRBD1 for D (5 bases). In DNA, the CDR3 is TGTGCTAAATGGGGGGATGGAAACACCATATATTTT. Amino acids: CAKWGDGNTIYF.